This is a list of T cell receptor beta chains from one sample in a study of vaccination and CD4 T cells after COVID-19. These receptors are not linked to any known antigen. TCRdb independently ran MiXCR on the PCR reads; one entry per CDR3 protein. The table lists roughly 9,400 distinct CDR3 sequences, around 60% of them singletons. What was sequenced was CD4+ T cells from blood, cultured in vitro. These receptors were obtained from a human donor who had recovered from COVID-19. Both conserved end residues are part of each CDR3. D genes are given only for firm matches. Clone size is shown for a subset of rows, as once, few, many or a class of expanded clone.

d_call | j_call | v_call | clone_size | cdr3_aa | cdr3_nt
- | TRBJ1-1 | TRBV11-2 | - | CASSLGGDTEAFF | TGTGCCAGCAGTTTAGGGGGAGACACTGAAGCTTTCTTT
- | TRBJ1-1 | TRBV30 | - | CAWSVLGALNTEAFF | TGTGCCTGGAGTGTACTCGGGGCCCTTAACACTGAAGCTTTCTTT
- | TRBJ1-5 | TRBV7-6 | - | CASSFYICSARATGGGSNQPQHF | -
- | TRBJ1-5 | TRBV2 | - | CASSETVERNQPQHF | TGTGCCAGCAGTGAGACGGTTGAGCGGAATCAGCCCCAGCATTTT
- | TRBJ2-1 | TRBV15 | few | CATSRARTIYNEQFF | TGTGCCACCAGCAGAGCCAGAACTATCTACAATGAGCAGTTCTTC
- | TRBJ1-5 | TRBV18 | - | CASSTGGRQPQHF | TGTGCCAGCTCGACAGGTGGTAGACAGCCCCAGCATTTT
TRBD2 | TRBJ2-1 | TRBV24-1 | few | CATSDRAASGYNEQFF | TGTGCCACCAGTGATCGGGCGGCTAGCGGCTACAATGAGCAGTTCTTC
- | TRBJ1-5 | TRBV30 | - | CAWTTALNQPQHF | TGTGCCTGGACGACAGCCTTGAATCAGCCCCAGCATTTT
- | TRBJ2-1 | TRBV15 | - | CATSRDFQGGNEQFF | TGTGCCACCAGCAGAGATTTCCAGGGGGGAAACGAGCAGTTCTTC
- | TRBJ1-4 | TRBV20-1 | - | CSASRRVQTNEKLFF | TGCAGTGCTAGTAGGAGGGTTCAAACTAATGAAAAACTGTTTTTT
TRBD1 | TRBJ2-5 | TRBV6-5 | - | CASSSRDRLQETQYF | TGTGCCAGCAGTTCCCGGGACAGGCTACAAGAGACCCAGTACTTC
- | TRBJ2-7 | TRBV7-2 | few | CASSRNRGPTYEQYF | TGTGCCAGCAGCCGCAACCGGGGCCCGACCTACGAGCAGTACTTC
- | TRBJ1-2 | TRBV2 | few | CASSELGPLYGYTF | TGTGCCAGCAGTGAACTCGGCCCCCTCTATGGCTACACCTTC
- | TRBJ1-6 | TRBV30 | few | CAWSGQGNSPLHF | TGTGCCTGGAGTGGGCAGGGTAATTCACCCCTCCACTTT
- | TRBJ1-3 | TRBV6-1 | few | CASDPRINSGNTIYF | TGTGCCAGCGACCCCCGCATCAACTCTGGAAACACCATATATTTT
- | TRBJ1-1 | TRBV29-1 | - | CSVVRGRGTLGTEAFF | TGCAGCGTTGTAAGGGGCAGGGGCACCTTGGGCACTGAAGCTTTCTTT
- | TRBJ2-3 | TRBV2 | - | CASSGEGGTQYF | TGTGCCAGCAGTGGGGAGGGGGGGACGCAGTATTTT
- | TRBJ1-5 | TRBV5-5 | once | CASSWGRNLWGQPQHF | TGTGCCAGCAGCTGGGGACGGAATCTTTGGGGTCAGCCCCAGCATTTT
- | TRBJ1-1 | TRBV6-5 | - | CASSYSKGRGTEAFF | TGTGCCAGCAGTTACTCGAAAGGGCGCGGCACTGAAGCTTTCTTT
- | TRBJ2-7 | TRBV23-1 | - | CASSQSRVAEYYEQYF | TGCGCCAGCAGTCAATCGAGGGTAGCGGAGTACTACGAGCAGTACTTC
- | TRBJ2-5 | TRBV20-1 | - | CSGSQVQETQYF | TGCAGTGGATCACAAGTCCAAGAGACCCAGTACTTC
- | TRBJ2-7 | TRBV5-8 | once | CASSSQRGEQYF | TGTGCCAGCAGCTCCCAGAGAGGCGAGCAGTACTTC
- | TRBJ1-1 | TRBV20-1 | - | CSARDGRPNTEAFF | TGCAGTGCTAGAGATGGCAGGCCGAACACTGAAGCTTTCTTT
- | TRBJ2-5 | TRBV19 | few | CASGKGDQETQYF | TGTGCCAGTGGCAAGGGGGACCAAGAGACCCAGTACTTC
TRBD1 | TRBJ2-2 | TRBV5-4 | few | CASSASRTGTNTGELFF | TGTGCCAGCAGCGCCAGTAGGACAGGGACGAACACCGGGGAGCTGTTTTTT
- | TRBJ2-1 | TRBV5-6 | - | CASSPGRLSYNEQFF | TGTGCCAGCAGCCCCGGTAGGTTATCCTACAATGAGCAGTTCTTC
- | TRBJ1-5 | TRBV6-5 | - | CASSYVFLGQPQHF | TGTGCCAGCAGTTACGTTTTTCTCGGTCAGCCCCAGCATTTT
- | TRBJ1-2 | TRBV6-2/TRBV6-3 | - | CASSYSSQLKHGYTF | TGTGCCAGCAGTTACTCGAGTCAGTTGAAACATGGCTACACCTTC
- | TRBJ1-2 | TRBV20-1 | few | CSARVTNNYGYTF | TGCAGTGCTAGAGTGACAAATAACTATGGCTACACCTTC
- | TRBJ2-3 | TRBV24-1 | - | CATSQDSTDTQYF | TGTGCCACCAGTCAGGACAGCACAGATACGCAGTATTTT
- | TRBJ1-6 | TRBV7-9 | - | CASSSPPGRGSPLHF | TGTGCCAGCAGCTCCCCCCCGGGGAGAGGTTCACCCCTCCACTTT
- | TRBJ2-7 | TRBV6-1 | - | CASTPGDREQYF | TGTGCCAGCACCCCGGGGGATCGCGAGCAGTACTTC
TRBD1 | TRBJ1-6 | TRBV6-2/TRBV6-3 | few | CASSYGSGTGYSAPLHF | TGTGCCAGCAGTTACGGGTCCGGGACAGGTTATTCCGCACCCCTCCACTTT
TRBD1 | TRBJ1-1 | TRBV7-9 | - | CASSPRQGIDTEAFF | TGTGCCAGCAGCCCGCGACAGGGAATAGACACTGAAGCTTTCTTT
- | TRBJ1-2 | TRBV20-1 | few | CSAREPAAGWGYTF | TGCAGTGCTAGAGAACCCGCGGCGGGATGGGGCTACACCTTC
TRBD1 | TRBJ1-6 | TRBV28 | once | CASSLGTGNSPLHF | TGTGCCAGCAGTTTGGGGACAGGTAATTCACCCCTCCACTTT
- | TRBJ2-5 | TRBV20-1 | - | CSARDYETQYF | TGCAGTGCTAGAGATTACGAGACCCAGTACTTC
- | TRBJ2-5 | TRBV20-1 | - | CTAMSTYQETQYF | TGCACCGCTATGTCTACGTACCAAGAGACCCAGTACTTC
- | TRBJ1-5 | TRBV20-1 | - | CSASLEGGIDQPQHF | TGCAGTGCTAGTTTGGAAGGGGGGATCGATCAGCCCCAGCATTTT
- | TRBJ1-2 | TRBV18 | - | CASSREGYNYGYTF | TGTGCCAGCTCACGGGAGGGGTACAACTATGGCTACACCTTC
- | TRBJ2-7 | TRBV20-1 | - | CSADHRDEQYF | TGCAGTGCGGATCACAGGGACGAGCAGTACTTC
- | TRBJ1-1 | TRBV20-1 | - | CSARAPTGNTEAFF | TGCAGTGCCAGGGCACCCACAGGGAACACTGAAGCTTTCTTT
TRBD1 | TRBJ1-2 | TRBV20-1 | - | CSPGQGIDGYTF | TGCAGTCCTGGACAGGGGATTGATGGCTACACCTTC
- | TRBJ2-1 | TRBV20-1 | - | CSASRGTVNEQFF | TGCAGTGCTAGTCGGGGGACAGTCAATGAGCAGTTCTTC
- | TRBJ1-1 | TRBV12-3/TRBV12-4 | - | CASSERTVNTEAFF | TGTGCCAGCAGTGAAAGGACAGTGAACACTGAAGCTTTCTTT
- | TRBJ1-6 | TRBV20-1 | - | CSADRSSYNSPLHF | TGCAGTGCCGACAGGAGCTCCTATAATTCACCCCTCCACTTT
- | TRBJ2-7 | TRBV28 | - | CASSLIDEGAGSYEQYF | TGTGCCAGCAGTTTAATCGACGAGGGCGCAGGGTCCTACGAGCAGTACTTC
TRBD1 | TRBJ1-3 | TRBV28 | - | CASRGTGTNTIYF | TGTGCCAGCAGGGGGACAGGGACTAACACCATATATTTT
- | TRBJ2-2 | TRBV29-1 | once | CSGRTSLNTGELFF | TGCAGCGGGAGGACGTCTCTTAACACCGGGGAGCTGTTTTTT